This record looks at one T cell receptor beta chain sequence and its context. The antigen is unknown. This sample was taken from a study of cytomegalovirus exposure and HLA in healthy donors. The study, taken as a whole, reports: Reports showed the classifier diagnosing cytomegalovirus status with high specificity and sensitivity.

Only in-frame clones appear in the TCRdb table, and some are missing; sequencing was by immunoSEQ multiplex PCR. The sample holds 150,000 to 200,000 clones, approximately 81% seen once. The CDR3 covers 14 residues. With 0 bases removed from V and 7 bases from J, the gap between germline ends came to 9 bases. Germline assignment: CDR1 LNHNV and CDR2 YYDKDF (reference sequence). J is TRBJ1-4 and V is TRBV15; possible D gene TRBD1, 5 bases. The receptor was derived from a man younger than 30 in good health and CMV-seropositive. Sequencing was done on a sample of PBMCs. The CDR3 protein is CATSRDRATEKLFF. CDR3 sequence (DNA): TGTGCCACCAGCAGAGACAGGGCGACTGAAAAACTGTTTTTT.